These 10 T cell receptor beta chains were sequenced from one sample in a study of cytomegalovirus exposure and HLA in healthy donors. Use of 60 Vbeta and 13 Jbeta primers characterized the PCR. Clones were read by immunoSEQ multiplex PCR, and TCRdb kept only the in-frame ones, dropping some. This table has 100,000 to 150,000 clones, about 73% appearing once. Sequences were obtained from PBMCs. These receptors were obtained from a human donor in good health.

The chain carries TRBV6-1 and TRBJ1-2; 9 bases match TRBD1. There are 15 residues in the CDR3. V lost 4 bases to trimming and J lost 6 bases; unmatched junction nucleotides: 9. CDR1 MNHNS and CDR2 SASEGT come from the germline V gene. The CDR3 coding sequence is TGTGCCAGCAGTGCCCGACAGGGGGGTCAGGATGGCTACACCTTC. Protein sequence: CASSARQGGQDGYTF.

This sequence joins TRBV4-3 and TRBJ2-3; D is possibly TRBD2 (5 bases). Between the trimmed V and J ends, which lost 0 bases and 4 bases, there was a span of 5 bases. Per the germline V gene, CDR1 is LGHNA and CDR2 is YSLEER. The CDR3 runs 13 residues. CDR3 in DNA: TGCGCCAGCAGCCAAGAACTAGCAGATACGCAGTATTTT. Protein sequence: CASSQELADTQYF.

CDR3 loop: CASSQDYGRKAFF. The CDR3 DNA is TGCGCCAGCAGCCAAGATTACGGGAGAAAAGCTTTCTTT. This chain joins TRBV4-1 and TRBJ1-1; D not certain. This CDR3 comprises 13 residues. V was cut by 0 bases and J by 9 bases, with 11 bases left in between. The germline V gene encodes CDR1 MGHRA and CDR2 YSYEKL.

The chain joins TRBV14 to TRBJ2-7, with D perhaps matching TRBD1 (6 bases). Germline loops: CDR1 SGHDN, CDR2 FVKESK. The CDR3 extends over 16 amino acids. The V end was cut by 0 bases, the J end by 6 bases, with 18 bases between. DNA for the CDR3: TGTGCCAGCAGCCAAGATCGTCCGGGGACACTACGCGAGCAGTACTTC. It specifies CASSQDRPGTLREQYF.

DNA of the CDR3: TGTGCCAGCAGCCACTTGAGGGCTGATACGCAGTATTTT. Translated: CASSHLRADTQYF. The chain couples TRBV13 to TRBJ2-3; D is possibly TRBD2 (5 bases). V lost 5 bases to trimming and J lost 6 bases, with 12 bases between them. Germline CDR1 reads PRHDT; CDR2 reads FYEKMQ (reference sequence). The CDR3 extends over 13 amino acids.

This clone was found a few times. CDR3 sequence (DNA): TGTGCCAGCAGCCAAGAAAGGCTTACAGGGTCTGGAAACACCATATATTTT. The encoded protein is CASSQERLTGSGNTIYF. The chain joins TRBV14 to TRBJ1-3, with D tentatively TRBD1 (6 bases). This CDR3 spans 17 amino acids. Trimming stripped 0 bases from V and 1 base from J, with 13 bases between. Per germline, CDR1 SGHDN and CDR2 FVKESK.

V usage is TRBV30 and J usage is TRBJ2-7, with 9 bases identical to TRBD2. Per the germline V gene, CDR1 is GTSNPN and CDR2 is SVGIG (reference sequence). The CDR3 covers 13 residues. Trimming cost V 5 bases and J 6 bases; bases outside gene matches: 8. This chain's CDR3 is CAWAAGGPGEQYF. DNA of the CDR3: TGTGCCTGGGCCGCGGGAGGGCCGGGCGAGCAGTACTTC.

V is TRBV5-6 and J is TRBJ1-2; no firm D call. The CDR3 is 15 amino acids. The ends were cut back, 2 bases at V and 6 bases at J, with 17 bases in the middle. Germline values: CDR1 SGHDT, CDR2 YYEEEE. The CDR3 spells CASSFWGHGRNGYTF. The CDR3 bases are TGTGCCAGCAGCTTTTGGGGTCACGGGAGAAATGGCTACACCTTC.

The chain uses TRBV7-2 and TRBJ1-5; D is possibly TRBD1 (6 bases). The CDR3 totals 14 residues. V dropped 2 bases and J dropped 6 bases, with 11 bases sitting between them. Germline V gene lookup returns CDR1 SGHTA and CDR2 FQGNSA. The CDR3 DNA follows: TGTGCCAGCAGCTTAACAGGGAAGGTTCAGCCCCAGCATTTT. Translated, it gives CASSLTGKVQPQHF. The variable domain in full, completed from reference TRBV7-2 and TRBJ1-5, reads GAGVSQSPSNKVTEKGKDVELRCDPISGHTALYWYRQSLGQGLEFLIYFQGNSAPDKSGLPSDRFSAERTGGSVSTLTIQRTQQEDSAVYLCASSLTGKVQPQHFGDGTRLSIL.

This clone was counted between two and nine times. V gene TRBV5-8 combines with J gene TRBJ1-5, with D uncertain. The V end was cut by 0 bases, the J end by 3 bases, with 16 bases between. The germline V gene has CDR1 SGHTS and CDR2 YDEGEE. This CDR3 has 17 residues. CDR3 sequence: CASSLVFGDPSNQPQHF. For the CDR3, the DNA is TGTGCCAGCAGCTTGGTGTTCGGAGACCCCTCCAATCAGCCCCAGCATTTT.